This TCR beta chain was found in a study of cytomegalovirus exposure and HLA in healthy donors. Turning to the study itself: Findings of an earlier analysis included 117 million unique TCR beta sequences from about 180 million T cells.

A note on this clone: What it binds is unknown.

Primers for the PCR totalled 60 Vbeta and 13 Jbeta. Assay used: immunoSEQ multiplex PCR; TCRdb lists only in-frame clones, some missing. The sample shows fewer than 200,000 clones, around 83% of them seen only once. Germline values: CDR1 GTSNPN, CDR2 SVGIG (reference sequence). The CDR3 has 13 residues. Unmatched junction bases numbered 1, after V lost 2 bases and J lost 0 bases. General observations from the study: In an earlier analysis, in 587 donors, most V segments appeared productive either ~90% or ~30% of the time. TCR beta sequences reportedly predicted most subjects' HLA-A and HLA-B alleles accurately.

The specimen sequenced was PBMCs. This clonotype was obtained from a girl aged 2-10 years in good health and CMV-seropositive. This sequence joins TRBV30 and TRBJ2-7; 7 bases agree with TRBD1. In DNA form, the CDR3 reads TGTGCCTGGAGTCGACAGGGCTCCTACGAGCAGTACTTC. Protein: CAWSRQGSYEQYF.